This TCR beta chain was found in a study of chemoradiotherapy in HPV16-positive cancers. Germline CDR1 reads LNHDA; CDR2 reads SQIVND (reference sequence). The V gene lost 4 bases and the J gene lost 10 bases, with 10 bases spanning the gap. CDR3 size: 12 residues. A remark on this clone: Its antigen is as yet unknown.

The study, taken as a whole, reports: HPV-specific T cells were functionally defined from only a couple of HPV16-positive patients.

The protocol was immunoSEQ multiplex PCR, while the TCRdb copy is restricted to in-frame clones and leaves out a portion. Of fewer than 11,000 clones detected, 60% to 85% appear once; the ten largest clones hold about 14%. This clonotype originated in a human donor with HPV-associated anogenital cancer. The chain recombines TRBV19 with TRBJ1-4; D unclear. The sequences come from tumor tissue, collected from a patient who underwent chemoradiotherapy. CDR3 in amino acids: CASSTVPGKLFF. The CDR3, as DNA: TGTGCCAGTAGTACAGTCCCAGGAAAACTGTTTTTT.